The rows below give T cell receptor beta chains drawn from one sample of a study of T cell responses to AZD1222 COVID-19 vaccine. Assay used: immunoSEQ multiplex PCR; TCRdb lists only in-frame clones, some missing. The table records approximately 74,000 clones, 65% to 85% of them present only once. The input for sequencing was peripheral blood, taken on day 0 of AZD1222 vaccination. These TCRs come from an adult in good health. CDR3s include the opening cysteine and the closing phenylalanine or tryptophan. The order of the fields is D gene, clone size, V gene, J gene, CDR3 DNA, CDR3 protein. A D gene is named only where the DNA matches it firmly. Only part of the rows carry a size: once, few, many, or a class if the clone is expanded.

TRBD1	-	TRBV6-5	TRBJ1-5	TGTGCCAGCAGAGACAGGGGCTTTAGCAATCAGCCCCAGCATTTT	CASRDRGFSNQPQHF
-	once	TRBV7-2	TRBJ1-5	TGTGCCAGCAGCTTAAATCAGGGGTCGAATCAGCCCCAGCATTTT	CASSLNQGSNQPQHF
TRBD1	-	TRBV10-3	TRBJ2-7	TGTGCCATCAGTGAGCGCCCCCCGGGACAGGACGAGCAGTACTTC	CAISERPPGQDEQYF
-	-	TRBV5-5	TRBJ2-7	TGTGCCAGCAGCCACCATCGACAACAGATCTACGAGCAGTACTTC	CASSHHRQQIYEQYF
-	-	TRBV6-6	TRBJ1-4	TGTGCCAGCAGTGGCTGGGTTGGTGGAAAACTGTTTTTT	CASSGWVGGKLFF
-	-	TRBV5-6	TRBJ2-7	TGTGCCAGCAGCTTGGCTTTGGGGGCGTCAGACTACGAGCAGTACTTC	CASSLALGASDYEQYF
TRBD2	-	TRBV19	TRBJ2-3	TGTGCCAGTAGTATTGGGGCTAGCGGGAGCTTGGATACGCAGTATTTT	CASSIGASGSLDTQYF
TRBD2	once	TRBV7-3	TRBJ2-7	TGTGCCAGCAAAGAGGACGGGGGGAGCTACGAGCAGTACTTC	CASKEDGGSYEQYF
-	-	TRBV23-1	TRBJ2-7	TGCGCCAGCAGTCAATCGAAAAGCGCCTCCTACGAGCAGTACTTC	CASSQSKSASYEQYF
-	few	TRBV2	TRBJ2-5	TGTGCCAGCAGTGCCCTAGCGCGTAACCAAGAGACCCAGTACTTC	CASSALARNQETQYF
-	-	TRBV7-2	TRBJ1-6	TGTGCCAGCAGCTTACAGGGAGGCTATAATTCACCCCTCCACTTT	CASSLQGGYNSPLHF
-	-	TRBV6-5	TRBJ1-2	TGTGCCAGCAGTCCCGGGCCAGACTATGGCTACACCTTC	CASSPGPDYGYTF
-	-	TRBV5-1	TRBJ2-4	TGCGCCAGCAGCTTCGGCAGTTTCCTAGCCAAAAACATTCAGTACTTC	CASSFGSFLAKNIQYF
TRBD2	-	TRBV5-1	TRBJ2-1	TGCGCCAGCAGCCTGGGGACTAGCGGCAACAATGAGCAGTTCTTC	CASSLGTSGNNEQFF
TRBD2	-	TRBV7-2	TRBJ2-5	TGTGCCAGCAGCTTAAGGGAATCGGGACTAGCGGCCCGTGGGACCCAGTACTTC	CASSLRESGLAARGTQYF
TRBD2	-	TRBV5-3	TRBJ2-3	TGTGCCAGAAGCTCCGGGACTAGGGAGGATACGCAGTATTTT	CARSSGTREDTQYF
-	-	TRBV6-2/TRBV6-3	TRBJ1-1	TGTGCCAGCAGTTACGGGTCGGCAGCTTATATCGGGCCGCTAAGGAACACTGAAGCTTTCTTT	CASSYGSAAYIGPLRNTEAFF
-	once	TRBV7-2	TRBJ1-1	TGTGCCAGCAGCTTAGAGGTGGGGGCGAGCACTGAAGCTTTCTTT	CASSLEVGASTEAFF
-	-	TRBV30	TRBJ2-2	TGTGCCTGGTTATCCGCCATCGACACCGGGGAGCTGTTTTTT	CAWLSAIDTGELFF
-	few	TRBV6-4	TRBJ1-1	TGTGCCAGCAGTCCGGGCAGGGGCACTGAAGCTTTCTTT	CASSPGRGTEAFF
TRBD1	-	TRBV30	TRBJ2-1	TGTGCCTGGAGGGGACAGGGGCTATCGCGTAGAGATGAGCAGTTCTTC	CAWRGQGLSRRDEQFF
-	-	TRBV9	TRBJ1-2	TGTGCCAGCAGCGCCTCGACAGCTTTCAGTGGCTACACCTTC	CASSASTAFSGYTF
-	-	TRBV5-1	TRBJ1-1	TGCGCCAGCAGCGGAAACAGGGCCAAGAACACTGAAGCTTTCTTT	CASSGNRAKNTEAFF
-	-	TRBV4-3	TRBJ2-4	TGCGCCAGCAGCCCCCGGGGCCTAGCCAAAAACATTCAGTACTTC	CASSPRGLAKNIQYF